This T cell receptor (beta chain) was obtained from a study of T cells in Graves' hyperthyroidism and ophthalmopathy. Study-level information: Peripheral blood was taken when the disease was first diagnosed, before any treatment began. Findings of the study overall: Researchers found most expanded thyroid clonotypes above 0.001 in blood as well.

Between the trimmed V and J ends, which lost 5 bases and 4 bases, there was a span of 12 bases. The CDR3 contains 13 residues. Germline V lookup: CDR1 SGHTS, CDR2 YDEGEE. A note on this clonotype: Its antigen remains unidentified.

Amplified TCR beta CDR3 regions came from RNA transcripts. The primer set for the first-round RT-PCR of the TCR CDR3 was HTBI. TCRdb re-analysed the multiplex PCR reads in MiXCR, keeping a single row per CDR3 protein. This table has more than 300,000 distinct CDR3 sequences, 18% appearing once. The chain joins TRBV5-8 to TRBJ1-2; D ambiguous. The sequenced sample was blood. This clonotype was obtained from a man in his late teens or twenties with Graves' ophthalmopathy. The CDR3 coding sequence is TGTGCCAGCAGTCAGAGGAAGGGCTATGGCTACACCTTC. Amino acid sequence: CASSQRKGYGYTF.